Listed below are T cell receptor beta chains from one sample, sequenced in a study of post-analysis software for immune sequencing data. TCRdb passed the PCR reads through MiXCR, listing each CDR3 protein once. The profile shows more than 450,000 distinct CDR3 sequences, around 34% of them singletons. The sample comprised blood. The receptors come from a girl aged 2 to 17 with multiple sclerosis. The CDR3 runs from the conserved cysteine through the conserved F or W. Each record gives: D gene, clone size, V gene, J gene, CDR3 protein, CDR3 DNA. The D gene is left open where the match is weak. The listing skips clone size in some rows; elsewhere it reads once, few, many or a size class.

D gene: TRBD2
clone size: .
V gene: TRBV9
J gene: TRBJ2-1
CDR3 protein: CASSVAVAGGVNEQFF
CDR3 DNA: TGTGCCAGCAGCGTAGCCGTAGCGGGGGGGGTAAATGAGCAGTTCTTC

D gene: .
clone size: .
V gene: TRBV6-5
J gene: TRBJ1-3
CDR3 protein: CASSYSPGPNTIYF
CDR3 DNA: TGTGCCAGCAGTTACTCTCCGGGTCCAAACACCATATATTTT

D gene: .
clone size: .
V gene: TRBV11-2
J gene: TRBJ1-1
CDR3 protein: CASSFSIYEAFF
CDR3 DNA: TGTGCCAGCAGCTTCAGTATTTATGAAGCTTTCTTT

D gene: .
clone size: .
V gene: TRBV24-1
J gene: TRBJ1-2
CDR3 protein: CATSDSSTRNYGYTF
CDR3 DNA: TGTGCCACCAGTGACAGTAGTACCCGTAACTATGGCTACACCTTC

D gene: .
clone size: many
V gene: TRBV6-6
J gene: TRBJ1-6
CDR3 protein: CAAGLTRDLNSPLHF
CDR3 DNA: TGTGCCGCGGGACTTACGAGGGACCTGAATTCACCCCTCCACTTT

D gene: .
clone size: few
V gene: TRBV7-9
J gene: TRBJ2-1
CDR3 protein: CASLPAGSSYNEQFF
CDR3 DNA: TGTGCCAGCCTCCCGGCGGGGAGCTCCTACAATGAGCAGTTCTTC

D gene: .
clone size: .
V gene: TRBV14
J gene: TRBJ2-7
CDR3 protein: CASSQESGGAYEQYF
CDR3 DNA: TGTGCCAGCAGCCAAGAGTCGGGCGGGGCCTACGAGCAGTACTTC

D gene: TRBD1
clone size: .
V gene: TRBV2
J gene: TRBJ1-2
CDR3 protein: CASKPAPVGQNYGYTF
CDR3 DNA: TGTGCCAGCAAACCTGCACCGGTGGGACAGAACTATGGCTACACCTTC

D gene: TRBD2
clone size: many
V gene: TRBV4-2
J gene: TRBJ2-7
CDR3 protein: CASSDSGGPTYEQYF
CDR3 DNA: TGTGCCAGCAGCGACAGCGGGGGACCAACCTACGAGCAGTACTTC

D gene: .
clone size: .
V gene: TRBV20-1
J gene: TRBJ2-2
CDR3 protein: CSARAEGELFF
CDR3 DNA: TGCAGTGCTAGAGCGGAAGGGGAGCTGTTTTTT

D gene: .
clone size: .
V gene: TRBV15
J gene: TRBJ2-2
CDR3 protein: CATKGLDTSAGELFF
CDR3 DNA: TGTGCCACCAAAGGTCTCGACACGTCTGCCGGGGAGCTGTTTTTT

D gene: .
clone size: .
V gene: TRBV12-3/TRBV12-4
J gene: TRBJ1-1
CDR3 protein: CASSTFEGTTEAFF
CDR3 DNA: TGTGCCAGCAGTACCTTCGAGGGGACCACTGAAGCTTTCTTT

D gene: TRBD1
clone size: few
V gene: TRBV6-6
J gene: TRBJ1-1
CDR3 protein: CASSAWDREGLGAFF
CDR3 DNA: TGTGCCAGCAGTGCCTGGGACAGGGAGGGACTAGGAGCTTTCTTT

D gene: .
clone size: .
V gene: TRBV11-2
J gene: TRBJ2-6
CDR3 protein: CASSLQGGSYSGANVLTF
CDR3 DNA: TGTGCCAGCAGCTTGCAGGGGGGCTCCTACTCTGGGGCCAACGTCCTGACTTTC

D gene: TRBD1
clone size: few
V gene: TRBV12-3/TRBV12-4
J gene: TRBJ1-6
CDR3 protein: CASSLRDSIGSPLHF
CDR3 DNA: TGTGCCAGCAGTCTCCGGGACAGCATTGGTTCACCCCTCCACTTT

D gene: .
clone size: .
V gene: TRBV7-9
J gene: TRBJ1-4
CDR3 protein: CASSPRVGSNEKLFF
CDR3 DNA: TGTGCCAGCAGCCCAAGGGTCGGGTCGAATGAAAAACTGTTTTTT

D gene: TRBD1
clone size: .
V gene: TRBV5-1
J gene: TRBJ1-2
CDR3 protein: CASSLESTGINYGYTF
CDR3 DNA: TGCGCCAGCAGCTTGGAGTCGACAGGGATTAACTATGGCTACACCTTC

D gene: .
clone size: many
V gene: TRBV6-2/TRBV6-3
J gene: TRBJ2-7
CDR3 protein: CATSLGEAYEQYF
CDR3 DNA: TGTGCCACCTCCCTGGGGGAAGCCTACGAGCAGTACTTC

D gene: TRBD2
clone size: once
V gene: TRBV15
J gene: TRBJ2-3
CDR3 protein: CATSRTSGGPPSTDTQYF
CDR3 DNA: TGTGCCACCAGCCGGACTAGCGGGGGGCCCCCTAGCACAGATACGCAGTATTTT

D gene: .
clone size: few
V gene: TRBV20-1
J gene: TRBJ2-7
CDR3 protein: CSARVGLNYEQYF
CDR3 DNA: TGCAGTGCTAGAGTCGGACTTAACTACGAGCAGTACTTC

D gene: .
clone size: .
V gene: TRBV3-1
J gene: TRBJ2-5
CDR3 protein: CASSQDDVETQYF
CDR3 DNA: TGTGCCAGCAGCCAAGACGACGTTGAGACCCAGTACTTC

D gene: .
clone size: few
V gene: TRBV4-1
J gene: TRBJ2-4
CDR3 protein: CASSQPDRYPANIQYF
CDR3 DNA: TGCGCCAGCAGCCAGCCTGACAGGTACCCCGCAAACATTCAGTACTTC

D gene: .
clone size: .
V gene: TRBV12-3/TRBV12-4
J gene: TRBJ2-5
CDR3 protein: CASTSGAETQYF
CDR3 DNA: TGTGCCAGCACCTCCGGCGCGGAGACCCAGTACTTC

D gene: .
clone size: few
V gene: TRBV20-1
J gene: TRBJ2-7
CDR3 protein: CSARSGPHEQYF
CDR3 DNA: TGCAGTGCTAGGTCTGGTCCCCACGAGCAGTACTTC

D gene: .
clone size: .
V gene: TRBV11-2
J gene: TRBJ1-5
CDR3 protein: CASSSNSASQPQHF
CDR3 DNA: TGTGCCAGCAGCTCAAACAGTGCAAGTCAGCCCCAGCATTTT

D gene: .
clone size: few
V gene: TRBV5-1
J gene: TRBJ2-3
CDR3 protein: CASSLEIRDTQYF
CDR3 DNA: TGCGCCAGCAGCTTGGAGATTAGGGATACGCAGTATTTT

D gene: TRBD1
clone size: .
V gene: TRBV20-1
J gene: TRBJ1-6
CDR3 protein: CSVPQGALTNSPLHF
CDR3 DNA: TGCAGTGTCCCGCAGGGGGCTTTAACTAATTCACCCCTCCACTTT

D gene: TRBD1
clone size: few
V gene: TRBV9
J gene: TRBJ2-1
CDR3 protein: CASSEQTGNENEQFF
CDR3 DNA: TGTGCCAGCAGCGAGCAGACAGGGAATGAGAATGAGCAGTTCTTC

D gene: .
clone size: few
V gene: TRBV5-1
J gene: TRBJ1-1
CDR3 protein: CASSLEVGSTEAFF
CDR3 DNA: TGCGCCAGCAGCTTGGAGGTCGGAAGCACTGAAGCTTTCTTT

D gene: TRBD1
clone size: .
V gene: TRBV13
J gene: TRBJ1-4
CDR3 protein: CASSRTGGFEKLFF
CDR3 DNA: TGTGCCAGCAGCCGGACAGGGGGGTTTGAAAAACTGTTTTTT

D gene: .
clone size: few
V gene: TRBV6-5
J gene: TRBJ2-5
CDR3 protein: CASSSSSGTLQETQYF
CDR3 DNA: TGTGCCAGCAGCTCCTCCTCCGGGACACTACAAGAGACCCAGTACTTC

D gene: .
clone size: few
V gene: TRBV10-3
J gene: TRBJ2-5
CDR3 protein: CAIGGGQETQYF
CDR3 DNA: TGTGCCATCGGTGGCGGGCAAGAGACCCAGTACTTC

D gene: .
clone size: once
V gene: TRBV19
J gene: TRBJ1-1
CDR3 protein: CASSSRGADTEAFF
CDR3 DNA: TGTGCCAGTAGTTCGCGGGGGGCCGACACTGAAGCTTTCTTT

D gene: .
clone size: .
V gene: TRBV6-1
J gene: TRBJ2-7
CDR3 protein: CASRSDRLISYEQYF
CDR3 DNA: TGTGCCAGCAGATCGGACAGACTCATCTCCTACGAGCAGTACTTC

D gene: .
clone size: .
V gene: TRBV18
J gene: TRBJ2-2
CDR3 protein: CASPDNTGELFF
CDR3 DNA: TGTGCCAGCCCGGACAACACCGGGGAGCTGTTTTTT

D gene: .
clone size: .
V gene: TRBV6-6
J gene: TRBJ1-1
CDR3 protein: CASSYLAGNTEAFF
CDR3 DNA: TGTGCCAGCAGTTATCTGGCAGGGAACACTGAAGCTTTCTTT

D gene: .
clone size: few
V gene: TRBV2
J gene: TRBJ2-2
CDR3 protein: CASSDGRDRTGELFF
CDR3 DNA: TGTGCCAGCAGTGACGGGCGGGACCGCACCGGGGAGCTGTTTTTT

D gene: .
clone size: .
V gene: TRBV4-2
J gene: TRBJ2-5
CDR3 protein: CASSQERGSAVGETQYF
CDR3 DNA: TGTGCCAGCAGCCAAGAAAGGGGGAGCGCGGTCGGCGAGACCCAGTACTTC

D gene: .
clone size: .
V gene: TRBV7-9
J gene: TRBJ2-3
CDR3 protein: CASSLAAVGRTDTQYF
CDR3 DNA: TGTGCCAGCAGCTTAGCGGCGGTTGGACGCACAGATACGCAGTATTTT

D gene: TRBD2
clone size: .
V gene: TRBV7-8
J gene: TRBJ2-1
CDR3 protein: CASSPGLAGYEQFF
CDR3 DNA: TGTGCCAGCAGCCCTGGACTAGCGGGGTATGAGCAGTTCTTC

D gene: .
clone size: .
V gene: TRBV19
J gene: TRBJ2-1
CDR3 protein: CASSIEGDEQFF
CDR3 DNA: TGTGCCAGTAGTATAGAAGGGGATGAGCAGTTCTTC

D gene: .
clone size: .
V gene: TRBV12-3/TRBV12-4
J gene: TRBJ2-1
CDR3 protein: CASSSSTASSYNEQFF
CDR3 DNA: TGTGCCAGCAGTTCATCGACTGCTAGCTCCTACAATGAGCAGTTCTTC

D gene: TRBD1
clone size: few
V gene: TRBV28
J gene: TRBJ2-3
CDR3 protein: CASSPLTGRITDTQYF
CDR3 DNA: TGTGCCAGCAGTCCCTTGACAGGGCGCATCACAGATACGCAGTATTTT

D gene: TRBD2
clone size: few
V gene: TRBV27
J gene: TRBJ2-1
CDR3 protein: CASSPSAGGGNEQFF
CDR3 DNA: TGTGCCAGCAGTCCATCAGCGGGAGGGGGCAATGAGCAGTTCTTC

D gene: .
clone size: .
V gene: TRBV28
J gene: TRBJ2-7
CDR3 protein: CASRPVSSYEQYF
CDR3 DNA: TGTGCCAGCAGACCTGTATCCTCCTACGAGCAGTACTTC

D gene: TRBD1
clone size: .
V gene: TRBV20-1
J gene: TRBJ2-7
CDR3 protein: CSARAGGGYEQYF
CDR3 DNA: TGCAGTGCCCGGGCAGGGGGCGGATACGAGCAGTACTTC

D gene: TRBD1
clone size: few
V gene: TRBV15
J gene: TRBJ2-5
CDR3 protein: CATSRDRGTVRQETQYF
CDR3 DNA: TGTGCCACCAGCAGAGATAGAGGGACAGTGCGCCAAGAGACCCAGTACTTC

D gene: TRBD1
clone size: .
V gene: TRBV7-2
J gene: TRBJ1-6
CDR3 protein: CASSFGTGEGNSPPHF
CDR3 DNA: TGTGCCAGCAGCTTCGGGACAGGAGAGGGGAATTCACCCCCCCACTTT

D gene: .
clone size: once
V gene: TRBV7-9
J gene: TRBJ1-5
CDR3 protein: CASSLSVDQPQHF
CDR3 DNA: TGTGCCAGCAGCCTTTCGGTAGATCAGCCCCAGCATTTT

D gene: TRBD2
clone size: few
V gene: TRBV20-1
J gene: TRBJ2-3
CDR3 protein: CSARATSGGLRTQYF
CDR3 DNA: TGCAGTGCTAGAGCGACTAGCGGGGGGTTACGTACGCAGTATTTT

D gene: .
clone size: few
V gene: TRBV6-1
J gene: TRBJ2-5
CDR3 protein: CASSDRGRQETQYF
CDR3 DNA: TGTGCCAGCAGTGACAGGGGTCGTCAAGAGACCCAGTACTTC